This entry concerns a single T cell receptor (beta chain). Its antigen is unknown. These data are taken from a study of T cell responses to AZD1222 COVID-19 vaccine. General study results and limits: Just 5 to 7 AZD1222 recipients were seropositive at baseline.

Generated by immunoSEQ multiplex PCR, the TCRdb table keeps only in-frame clones and is missing some. The data hold just over 80,000 clones, with 90% observed a single time. Trimming shortened V by 4 bases and J by 4 bases, and 7 bases separated the two germline ends. This CDR3 spans 12 amino acids. Germline V CDR1 and CDR2: LGHNA, YNFKEQ. The TCR was taken from an adult in good health. The sequencing here drew on peripheral blood, taken on day 0 of AZD1222 vaccination. The chain employs TRBV4-2 and TRBJ1-2, with no clear D. The DNA of the CDR3 is TGTGCCAGCAGCCTGGGTAGCTATGGCTACACCTTC. Its translation is CASSLGSYGYTF.